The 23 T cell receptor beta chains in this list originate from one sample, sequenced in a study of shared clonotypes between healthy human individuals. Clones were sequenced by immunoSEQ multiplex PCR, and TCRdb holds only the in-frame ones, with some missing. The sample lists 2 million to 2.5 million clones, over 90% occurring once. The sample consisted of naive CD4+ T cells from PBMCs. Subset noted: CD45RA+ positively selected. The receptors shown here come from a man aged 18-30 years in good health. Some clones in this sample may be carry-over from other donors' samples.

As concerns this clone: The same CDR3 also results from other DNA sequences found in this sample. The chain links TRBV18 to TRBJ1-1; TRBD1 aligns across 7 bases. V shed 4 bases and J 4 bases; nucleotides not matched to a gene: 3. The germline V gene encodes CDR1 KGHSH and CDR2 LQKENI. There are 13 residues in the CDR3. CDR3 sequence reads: CASSQGAGTEAFF. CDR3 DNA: TGTGCCAGCTCACAGGGGGCCGGCACTGAAGCTTTCTTT.

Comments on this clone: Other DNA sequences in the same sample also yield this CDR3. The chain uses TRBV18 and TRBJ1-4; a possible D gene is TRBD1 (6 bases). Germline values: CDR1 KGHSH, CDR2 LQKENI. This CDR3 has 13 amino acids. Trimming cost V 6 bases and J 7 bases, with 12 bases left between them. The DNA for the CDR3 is TGTGCCAGCTCTCCCGGACAGTCTGAAAAACTGTTTTTT. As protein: CASSPGQSEKLFF.

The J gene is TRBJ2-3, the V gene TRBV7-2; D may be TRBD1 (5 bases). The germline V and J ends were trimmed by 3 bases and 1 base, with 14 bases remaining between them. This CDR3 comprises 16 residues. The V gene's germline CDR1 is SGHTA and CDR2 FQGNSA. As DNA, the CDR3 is TGTGCCAGCAGCTTTCAGAAGGTCAGGGGCACAGATACGCAGTATTTT. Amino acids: CASSFQKVRGTDTQYF.

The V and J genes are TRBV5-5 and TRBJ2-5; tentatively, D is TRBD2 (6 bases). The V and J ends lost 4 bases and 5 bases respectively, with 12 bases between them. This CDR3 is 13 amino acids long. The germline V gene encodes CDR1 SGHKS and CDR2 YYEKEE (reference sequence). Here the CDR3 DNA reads TGTGCCAGCAGCCGGGACTCCCCGGAGACCCAGTACTTC. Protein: CASSRDSPETQYF. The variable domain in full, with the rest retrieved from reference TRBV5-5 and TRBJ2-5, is DAGVTQSPTHLIKTRGQQVTLRCSPISGHKSVSWYQQVLGQGPQFIFQYYEKEERGRGNFPDRFSARQFPNYSSELNVNALLLGDSALYLCASSRDSPETQYFGPGTRLLVL.

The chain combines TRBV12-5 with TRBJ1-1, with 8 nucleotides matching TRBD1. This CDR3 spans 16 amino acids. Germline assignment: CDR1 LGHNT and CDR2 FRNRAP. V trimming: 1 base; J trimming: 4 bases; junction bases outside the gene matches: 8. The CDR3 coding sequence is TGTGCTAGTGGTTTGGCGACAGGGGACGGGGGCACTGAAGCTTTCTTT. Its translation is CASGLATGDGGTEAFF.

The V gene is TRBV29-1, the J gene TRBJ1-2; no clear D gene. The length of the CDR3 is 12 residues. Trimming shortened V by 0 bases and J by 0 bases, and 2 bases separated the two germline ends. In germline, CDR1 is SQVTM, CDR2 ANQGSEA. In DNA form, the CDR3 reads TGCAGCGTTGAAGAAGCTAACTATGGCTACACCTTC. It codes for CSVEEANYGYTF.

The CDR3 sequence is CSARTGVSTDTQYF. In DNA form, the CDR3 reads TGCAGCGCTAGGACAGGGGTTAGCACAGATACGCAGTATTTT. The chain recombines TRBV29-1 with TRBJ2-3; 9 nucleotides agree with TRBD1. CDR1 is SQVTM, CDR2 ANQGSEA, per germline. Germline trimming cut 7 bases from V and 0 bases from J; bases unmatched to any gene: 5. This CDR3 contains 14 residues.

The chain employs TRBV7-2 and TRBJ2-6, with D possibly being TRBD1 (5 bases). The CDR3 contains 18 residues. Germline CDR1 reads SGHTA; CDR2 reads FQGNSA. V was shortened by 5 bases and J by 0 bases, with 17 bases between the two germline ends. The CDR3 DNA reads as TGTGCCAGCAGCCTCCGGGCCAGGGCCATCTCTGGGGCCAACGTCCTGACTTTC. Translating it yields CASSLRARAISGANVLTF.

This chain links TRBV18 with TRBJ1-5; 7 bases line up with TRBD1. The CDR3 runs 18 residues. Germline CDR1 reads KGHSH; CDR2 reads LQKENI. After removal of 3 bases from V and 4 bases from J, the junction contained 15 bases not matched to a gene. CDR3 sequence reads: CASSPREVGQRRNQPQHF. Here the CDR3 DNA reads TGTGCCAGCTCACCGCGTGAGGTGGGACAGAGGAGAAATCAGCCCCAGCATTTT.

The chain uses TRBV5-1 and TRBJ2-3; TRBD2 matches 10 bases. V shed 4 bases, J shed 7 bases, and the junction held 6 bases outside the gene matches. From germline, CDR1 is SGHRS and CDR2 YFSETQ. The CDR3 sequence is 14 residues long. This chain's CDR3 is CASSVAGGFNTQYF. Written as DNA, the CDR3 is TGCGCCAGCAGCGTAGCGGGGGGATTCAATACGCAGTATTTT.

The chain's CDR3 is CASSFIAGFYNEQFF. The CDR3 DNA reads as TGCGCCAGCAGCTTTATAGCGGGATTCTACAATGAGCAGTTCTTC. The chain joins TRBV5-1 to TRBJ2-1, with TRBD2 matching 8 bases. This CDR3 comprises 15 residues. CDR1 SGHRS and CDR2 YFSETQ come from the germline V gene. V lost 2 bases to trimming and J lost 3 bases; unmatched junction nucleotides: 4.

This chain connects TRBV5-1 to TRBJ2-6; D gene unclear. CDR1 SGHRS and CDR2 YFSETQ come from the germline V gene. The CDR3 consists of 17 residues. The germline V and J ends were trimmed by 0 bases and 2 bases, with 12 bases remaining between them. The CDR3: CASSLDRRVPGANVLTF. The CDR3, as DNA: TGCGCCAGCAGCTTGGACAGACGAGTCCCTGGGGCCAACGTCCTGACTTTC.

Here the CDR3 DNA reads TGTGCCAGCAGCTCTTATCCCGGGAACACAGATACGCAGTATTTT. It codes for CASSSYPGNTDTQYF. The V call is TRBV7-3, the J call TRBJ2-3; TRBD2 might be the D (5 bases). Germline V gene sequence: CDR1 SGHTA, CDR2 FQGTGA. The CDR3 loop spans 15 amino acids. Trimming shortened V by 4 bases and J by 2 bases, and 13 bases separated the two germline ends.

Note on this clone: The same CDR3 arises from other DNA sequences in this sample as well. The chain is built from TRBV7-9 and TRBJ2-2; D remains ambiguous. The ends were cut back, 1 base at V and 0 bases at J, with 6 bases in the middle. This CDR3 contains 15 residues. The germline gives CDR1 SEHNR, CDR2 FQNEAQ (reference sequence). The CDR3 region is CASSLVGTNTGELFF. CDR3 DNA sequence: TGTGCCAGCAGCTTAGTGGGCACGAACACCGGGGAGCTGTTTTTT.

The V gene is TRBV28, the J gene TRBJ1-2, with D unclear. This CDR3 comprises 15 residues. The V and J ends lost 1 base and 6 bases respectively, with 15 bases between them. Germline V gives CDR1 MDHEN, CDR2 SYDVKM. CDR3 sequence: CASSLLVTVNDGYTF. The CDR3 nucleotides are TGTGCCAGCAGTTTATTAGTAACCGTCAATGATGGCTACACCTTC.

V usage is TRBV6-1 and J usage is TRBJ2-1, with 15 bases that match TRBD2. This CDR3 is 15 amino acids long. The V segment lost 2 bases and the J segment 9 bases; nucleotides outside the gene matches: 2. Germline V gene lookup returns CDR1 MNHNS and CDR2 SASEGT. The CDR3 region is CASSEMGLAGGEQFF. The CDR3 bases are TGTGCCAGCAGTGAAATGGGACTAGCGGGAGGTGAGCAGTTCTTC.

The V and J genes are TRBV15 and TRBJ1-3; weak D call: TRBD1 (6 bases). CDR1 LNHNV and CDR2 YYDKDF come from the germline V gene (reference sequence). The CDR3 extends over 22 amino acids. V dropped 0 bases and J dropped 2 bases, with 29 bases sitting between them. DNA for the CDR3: TGTGCCACCAGCAGAGATTTGGGGGCGATACCGGGCCCAGAACGCCCTGGAAACACCATATATTTT. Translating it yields CATSRDLGAIPGPERPGNTIYF.

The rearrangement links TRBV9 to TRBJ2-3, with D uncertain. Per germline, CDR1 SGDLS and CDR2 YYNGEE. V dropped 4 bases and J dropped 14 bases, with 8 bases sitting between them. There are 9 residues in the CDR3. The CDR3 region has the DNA TGTGCCAGCAGCCACGTTGGGTATTTT. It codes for CASSHVGYF.

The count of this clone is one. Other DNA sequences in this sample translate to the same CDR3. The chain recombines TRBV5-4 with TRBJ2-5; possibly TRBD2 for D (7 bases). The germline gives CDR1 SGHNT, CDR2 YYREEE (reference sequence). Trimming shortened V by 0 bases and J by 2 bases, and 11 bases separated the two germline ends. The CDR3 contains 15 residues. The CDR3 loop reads CASSLVGGRQETQYF. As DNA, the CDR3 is TGTGCCAGCAGCTTGGTCGGGGGGCGGCAAGAGACCCAGTACTTC.

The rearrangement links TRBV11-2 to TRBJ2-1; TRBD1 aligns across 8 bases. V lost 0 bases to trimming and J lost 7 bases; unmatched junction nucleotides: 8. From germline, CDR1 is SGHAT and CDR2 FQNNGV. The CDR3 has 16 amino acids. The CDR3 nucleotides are TGTGCCAGCAGCTTAGAGAGCCGGACAGGGAGTAATGAGCAGTTCTTC. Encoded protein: CASSLESRTGSNEQFF.

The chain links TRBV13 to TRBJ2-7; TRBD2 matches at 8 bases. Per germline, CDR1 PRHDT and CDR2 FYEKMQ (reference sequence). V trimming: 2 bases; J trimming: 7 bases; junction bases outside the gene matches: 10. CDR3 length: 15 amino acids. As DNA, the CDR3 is TGTGCCAGCAGCTTACAACGGGAGGGCCGGGGAGAGCAGTACTTC. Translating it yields CASSLQREGRGEQYF. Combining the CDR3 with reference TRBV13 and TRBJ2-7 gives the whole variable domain AAGVIQSPRHLIKEKRETATLKCYPIPRHDTVYWYQQGPGQDPQFLISFYEKMQSDKGSIPDRFSAQQFSDYHSELNMSSLELGDSALYFCASSLQREGRGEQYFGPGTRLTVT.

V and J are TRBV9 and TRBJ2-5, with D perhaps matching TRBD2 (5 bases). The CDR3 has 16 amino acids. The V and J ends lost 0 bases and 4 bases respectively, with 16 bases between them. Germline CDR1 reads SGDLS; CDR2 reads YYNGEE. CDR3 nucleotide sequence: TGTGCCAGCAGCGTAGCGCCCCGGGAAGGAGTAGAGACCCAGTACTTC. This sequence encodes CASSVAPREGVETQYF.

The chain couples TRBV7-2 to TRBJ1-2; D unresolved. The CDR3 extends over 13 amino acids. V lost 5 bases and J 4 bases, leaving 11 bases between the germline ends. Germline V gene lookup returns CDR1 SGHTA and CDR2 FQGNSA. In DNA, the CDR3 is TGTGCCAGCAGCGCCCGGGTGGCCTATGGCTACACCTTC. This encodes CASSARVAYGYTF.